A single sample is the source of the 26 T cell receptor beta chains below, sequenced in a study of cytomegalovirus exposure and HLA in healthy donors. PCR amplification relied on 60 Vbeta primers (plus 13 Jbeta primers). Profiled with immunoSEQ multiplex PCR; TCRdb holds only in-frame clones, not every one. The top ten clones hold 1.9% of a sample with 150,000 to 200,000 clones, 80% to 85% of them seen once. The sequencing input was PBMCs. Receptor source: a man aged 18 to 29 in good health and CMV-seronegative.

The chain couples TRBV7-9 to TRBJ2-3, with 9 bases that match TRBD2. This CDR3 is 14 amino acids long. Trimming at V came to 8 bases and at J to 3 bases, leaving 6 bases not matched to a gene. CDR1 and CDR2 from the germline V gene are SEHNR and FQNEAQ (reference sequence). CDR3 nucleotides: TGTGCCAGCGACACTAGCGGGCGGACAGATACGCAGTATTTT. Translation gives CASDTSGRTDTQYF.

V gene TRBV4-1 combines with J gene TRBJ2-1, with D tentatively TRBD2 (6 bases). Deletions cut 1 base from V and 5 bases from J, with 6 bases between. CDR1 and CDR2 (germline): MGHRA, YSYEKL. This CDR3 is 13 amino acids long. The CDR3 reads CASSQGGNNEQFF. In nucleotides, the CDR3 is TGCGCCAGCAGCCAAGGCGGGAACAATGAGCAGTTCTTC.

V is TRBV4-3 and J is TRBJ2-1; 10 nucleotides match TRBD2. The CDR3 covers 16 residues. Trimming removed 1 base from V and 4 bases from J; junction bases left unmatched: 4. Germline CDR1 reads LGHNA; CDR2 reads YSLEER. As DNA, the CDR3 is TGCGCCAGCAGCCAAGGGCAACTAGCGGGATACAATGAGCAGTTCTTC. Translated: CASSQGQLAGYNEQFF.

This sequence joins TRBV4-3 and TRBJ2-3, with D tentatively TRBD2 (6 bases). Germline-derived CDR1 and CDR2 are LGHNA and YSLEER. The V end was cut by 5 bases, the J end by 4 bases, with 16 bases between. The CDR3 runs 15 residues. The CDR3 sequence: CASSAEGRSADTQYF. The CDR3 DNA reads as TGCGCCAGCAGCGCAGAGGGGAGGAGTGCAGATACGCAGTATTTT.

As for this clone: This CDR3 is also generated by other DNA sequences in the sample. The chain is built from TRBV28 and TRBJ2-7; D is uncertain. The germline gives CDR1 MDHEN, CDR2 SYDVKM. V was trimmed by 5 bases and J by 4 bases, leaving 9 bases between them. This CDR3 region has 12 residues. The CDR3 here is CASSPGQYEQYF. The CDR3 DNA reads TGTGCCAGCAGTCCTGGGCAATACGAGCAGTACTTC.

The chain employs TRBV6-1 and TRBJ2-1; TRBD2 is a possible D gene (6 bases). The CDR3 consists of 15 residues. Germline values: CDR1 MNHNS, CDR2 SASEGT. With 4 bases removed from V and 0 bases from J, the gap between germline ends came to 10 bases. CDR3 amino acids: CASSARDGSYNEQFF. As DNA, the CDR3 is TGTGCCAGCAGTGCGCGGGACGGCTCCTACAATGAGCAGTTCTTC.

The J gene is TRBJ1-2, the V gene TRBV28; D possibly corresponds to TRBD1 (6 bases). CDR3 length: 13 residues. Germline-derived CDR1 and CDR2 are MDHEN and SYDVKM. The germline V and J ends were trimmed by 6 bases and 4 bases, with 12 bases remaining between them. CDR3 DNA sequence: TGTGCCAGCAGGACAGGCGGACTCTATGGCTACACCTTC. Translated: CASRTGGLYGYTF.

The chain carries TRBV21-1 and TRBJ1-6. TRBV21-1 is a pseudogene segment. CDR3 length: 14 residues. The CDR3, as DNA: TGTGCCAGCAGCCTCCGGGGGTATAATTCACCCCTCCACTTT. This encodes CASSLRGYNSPLHF.

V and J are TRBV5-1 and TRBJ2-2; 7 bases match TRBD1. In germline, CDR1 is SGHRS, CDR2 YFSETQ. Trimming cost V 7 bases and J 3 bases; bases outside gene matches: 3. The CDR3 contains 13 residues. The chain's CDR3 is CASGQADTGELFF. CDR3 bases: TGCGCCAGCGGACAGGCAGACACCGGGGAGCTGTTTTTT.

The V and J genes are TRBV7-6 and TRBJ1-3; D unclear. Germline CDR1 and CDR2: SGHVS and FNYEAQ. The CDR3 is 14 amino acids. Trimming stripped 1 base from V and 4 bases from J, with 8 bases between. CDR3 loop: CASSLDVAGNTIYF. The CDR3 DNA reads TGTGCCAGCAGCTTAGACGTAGCCGGAAACACCATATATTTT. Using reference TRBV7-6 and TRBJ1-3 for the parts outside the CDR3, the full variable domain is GAGVSQSPRYKVTKRGQDVALRCDPISGHVSLYWYRQALGQGPEFLTYFNYEAQQDKSGLPNDRFSAERPEGSISTLTIQRTEQRDSAMYRCASSLDVAGNTIYFGEGSWLTVV.

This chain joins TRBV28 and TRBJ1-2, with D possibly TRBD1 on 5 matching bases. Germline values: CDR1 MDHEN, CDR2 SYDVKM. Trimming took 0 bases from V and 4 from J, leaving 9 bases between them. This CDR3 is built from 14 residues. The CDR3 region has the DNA TGTGCCAGCAGTTTATGGGGGCGCGGCTATGGCTACACCTTC. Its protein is CASSLWGRGYGYTF.

CDR3 loop: CASSVVPTGVNTGELFF. The CDR3 DNA reads TGTGCCAGCAGCGTAGTCCCCACGGGAGTAAACACCGGGGAGCTGTTTTTT. The chain has TRBV9 and TRBJ2-2, with D possibly being TRBD2 (6 bases). Germline V gene sequence: CDR1 SGDLS, CDR2 YYNGEE. The CDR3 loop spans 17 amino acids. Trimming removed 0 bases at V and 2 bases at J, with 14 bases between.

The CDR3, as DNA: TGTGCCAGCAGCTTAGTCGCAGGGGGGAATCAGCCCCAGCATTTT. This codes for CASSLVAGGNQPQHF. This chain connects TRBV7-2 to TRBJ1-5, with 7 bases aligning to TRBD1. The CDR3 spans 15 residues. Germline CDR1 and CDR2: SGHTA and FQGNSA. The V and J ends lost 1 base and 4 bases, in that order; junction bases with no gene match: 4.

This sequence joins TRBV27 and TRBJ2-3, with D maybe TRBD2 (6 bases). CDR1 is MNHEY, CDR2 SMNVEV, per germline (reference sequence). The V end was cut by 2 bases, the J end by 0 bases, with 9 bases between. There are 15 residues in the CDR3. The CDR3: CASSLRDSSTDTQYF. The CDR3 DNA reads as TGTGCCAGCAGTTTAAGGGACTCAAGCACAGATACGCAGTATTTT.

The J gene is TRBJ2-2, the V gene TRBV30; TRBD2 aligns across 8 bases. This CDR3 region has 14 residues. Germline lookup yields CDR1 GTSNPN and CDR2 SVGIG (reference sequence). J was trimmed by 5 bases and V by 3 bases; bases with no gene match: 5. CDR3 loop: CAWSRGGATGELFF. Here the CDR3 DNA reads TGTGCCTGGAGCCGGGGGGGGGCGACCGGGGAGCTGTTTTTT.

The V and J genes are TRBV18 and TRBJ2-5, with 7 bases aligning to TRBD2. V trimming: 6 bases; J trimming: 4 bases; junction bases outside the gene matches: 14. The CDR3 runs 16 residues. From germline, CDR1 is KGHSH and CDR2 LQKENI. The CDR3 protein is CASSTIGGSFGETQYF. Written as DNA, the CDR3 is TGTGCCAGCTCCACGATCGGCGGGAGCTTCGGAGAGACCCAGTACTTC.

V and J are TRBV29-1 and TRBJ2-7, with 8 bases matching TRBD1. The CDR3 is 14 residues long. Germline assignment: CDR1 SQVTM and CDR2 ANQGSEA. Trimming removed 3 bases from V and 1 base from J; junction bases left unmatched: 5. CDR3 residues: CSVDGQGESYEQYF. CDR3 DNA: TGCAGCGTTGATGGACAGGGAGAATCCTACGAGCAGTACTTC.

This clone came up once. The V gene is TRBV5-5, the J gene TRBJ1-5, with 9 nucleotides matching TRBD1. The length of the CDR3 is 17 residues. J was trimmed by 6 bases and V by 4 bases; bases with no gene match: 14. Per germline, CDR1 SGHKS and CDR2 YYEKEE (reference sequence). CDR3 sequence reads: CASSPTGGRGNTQPQHF. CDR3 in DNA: TGTGCCAGCAGCCCAACAGGGGGCAGGGGGAATACTCAGCCCCAGCATTTT.

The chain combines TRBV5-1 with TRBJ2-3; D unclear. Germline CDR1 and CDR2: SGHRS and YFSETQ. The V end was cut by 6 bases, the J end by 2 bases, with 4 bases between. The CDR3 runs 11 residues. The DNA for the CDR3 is TGCGCCAGCACCCTCACAGATACGCAGTATTTT. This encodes CASTLTDTQYF.

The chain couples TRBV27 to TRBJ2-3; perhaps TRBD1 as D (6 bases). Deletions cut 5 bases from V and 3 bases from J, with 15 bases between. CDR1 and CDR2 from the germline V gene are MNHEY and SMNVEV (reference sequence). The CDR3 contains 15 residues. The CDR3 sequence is CASSSLDRETDTQYF. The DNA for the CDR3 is TGTGCCAGCAGTAGCTTGGACAGAGAAACAGATACGCAGTATTTT.

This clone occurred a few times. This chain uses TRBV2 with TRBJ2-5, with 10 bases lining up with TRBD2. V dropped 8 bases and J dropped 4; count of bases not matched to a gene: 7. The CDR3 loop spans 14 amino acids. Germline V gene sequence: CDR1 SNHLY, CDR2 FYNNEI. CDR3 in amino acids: CASLAGGVSETQYF. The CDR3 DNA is TGTGCCAGCTTAGCGGGAGGTGTTTCAGAGACCCAGTACTTC.

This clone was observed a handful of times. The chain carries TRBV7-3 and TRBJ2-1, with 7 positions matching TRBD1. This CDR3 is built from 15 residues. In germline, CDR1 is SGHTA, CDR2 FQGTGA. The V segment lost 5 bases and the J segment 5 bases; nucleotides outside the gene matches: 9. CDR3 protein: CASSLLGQPNNEQFF. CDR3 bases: TGTGCCAGCAGCCTATTGGGACAGCCTAACAATGAGCAGTTCTTC. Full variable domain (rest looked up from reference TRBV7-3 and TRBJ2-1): GAGVSQTPSNKVTEKGKYVELRCDPISGHTALYWYRQSLGQGPEFLIYFQGTGAADDSGLPNDRFFAVRPEGSVSTLKIQRTERGDSAVYLCASSLLGQPNNEQFFGPGTRLTVL.

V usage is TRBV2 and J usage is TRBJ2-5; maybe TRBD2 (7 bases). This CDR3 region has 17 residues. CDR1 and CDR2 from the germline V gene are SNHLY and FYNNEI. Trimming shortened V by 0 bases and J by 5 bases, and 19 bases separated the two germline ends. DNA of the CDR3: TGTGCCAGCAGTGAAGCGGCACCCGGGGGGCGAGAGGAGACCCAGTACTTC. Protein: CASSEAAPGGREETQYF.

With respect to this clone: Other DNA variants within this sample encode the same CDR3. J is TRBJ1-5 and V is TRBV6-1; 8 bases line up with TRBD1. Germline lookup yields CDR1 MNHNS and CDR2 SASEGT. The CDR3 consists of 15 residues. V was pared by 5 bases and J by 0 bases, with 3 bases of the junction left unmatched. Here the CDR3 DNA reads TGTGCCAGCAGTTGGACAGGGCCTAGCAATCAGCCCCAGCATTTT. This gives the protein CASSWTGPSNQPQHF.

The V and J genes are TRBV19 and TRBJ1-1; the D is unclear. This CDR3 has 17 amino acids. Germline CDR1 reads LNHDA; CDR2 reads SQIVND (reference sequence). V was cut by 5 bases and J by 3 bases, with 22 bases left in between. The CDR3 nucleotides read TGTGCCAGTAGTCGCCCCTGGGGAAACCTGGAGGACACTGAAGCTTTCTTT. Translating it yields CASSRPWGNLEDTEAFF.

For the CDR3, the DNA is TGTGCCAGCAGGCCAACAGGGGTAGACCCTGAAGCTTTCTTT. Protein product: CASRPTGVDPEAFF. This chain connects TRBV5-4 to TRBJ1-1; 7 bases line up with TRBD1. With V trimmed by 5 bases and J by 6 bases, 10 bases remained unmatched. The CDR3 consists of 14 residues. CDR1 and CDR2 (germline): SGHNT, YYREEE (reference sequence).